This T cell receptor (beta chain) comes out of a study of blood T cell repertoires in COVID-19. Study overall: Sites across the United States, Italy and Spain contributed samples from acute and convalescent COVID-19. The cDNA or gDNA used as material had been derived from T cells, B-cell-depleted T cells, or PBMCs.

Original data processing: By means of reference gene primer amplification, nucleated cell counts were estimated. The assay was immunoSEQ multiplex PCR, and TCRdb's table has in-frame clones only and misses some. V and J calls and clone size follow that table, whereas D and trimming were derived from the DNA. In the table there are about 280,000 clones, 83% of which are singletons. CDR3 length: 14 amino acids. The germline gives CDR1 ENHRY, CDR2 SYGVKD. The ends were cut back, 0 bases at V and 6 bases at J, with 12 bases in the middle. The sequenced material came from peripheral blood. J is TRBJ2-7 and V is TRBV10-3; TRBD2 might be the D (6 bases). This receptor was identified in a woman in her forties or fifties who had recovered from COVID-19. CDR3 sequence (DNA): TGTGCCATCAGTGAGTCGACGTCCGGGGGCGAGCAGTACTTC. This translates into CAISESTSGGEQYF.